This T cell receptor beta chain derives from a study of type 1 regulatory T cells. For the study at large: T-allo10 is a Tr1-enriched, alloantigen-specific CD4 T cell product made in vitro.

T-allo10 cells from the graft donor were described as anergic, host-alloantigen-specific, and alloantigen-specific suppressors. The V gene lost 1 base and the J gene lost 7 bases, with 19 bases spanning the gap. CDR1 is SGHVS, CDR2 FNYEAQ, per germline. The CDR3 contains 16 residues. TCRdb itself ran the reads through MiXCR, one entry per CDR3 protein. Of about 74,000 distinct CDR3 sequences listed, about 69% are singletons. Turning to this clonotype: Its cognate antigen is unknown.

This sequence was found in a human donor in good health. Material for sequencing was cultured T cells, either the whole culture or a sorted T cell fraction (not recorded which). Subset: Tr1-enriched cell product generated in vitro against host alloantigens. This chain uses TRBV7-6 with TRBJ1-2; D possibly corresponds to TRBD1 (5 bases). CDR3 nucleotides: TGTGCCAGCAGCTTAGTACGCCTTTCGGGGGACCCTGGCTACACCTTC. Translating gives CASSLVRLSGDPGYTF.